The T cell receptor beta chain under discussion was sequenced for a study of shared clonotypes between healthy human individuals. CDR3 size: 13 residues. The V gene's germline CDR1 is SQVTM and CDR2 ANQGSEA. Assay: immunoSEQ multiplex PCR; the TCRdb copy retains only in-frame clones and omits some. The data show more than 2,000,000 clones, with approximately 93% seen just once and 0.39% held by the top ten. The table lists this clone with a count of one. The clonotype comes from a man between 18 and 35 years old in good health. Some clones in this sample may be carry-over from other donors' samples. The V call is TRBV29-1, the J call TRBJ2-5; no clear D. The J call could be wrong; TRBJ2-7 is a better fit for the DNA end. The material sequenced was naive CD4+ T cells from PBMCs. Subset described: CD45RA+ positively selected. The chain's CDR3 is CSVEGGSPYEQYF. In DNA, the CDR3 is TGCAGCGTTGAAGGAGGCAGCCCCTACGAGCAGTACTTC.